Below, 23 T cell receptor beta chains from the same sample are listed, as sequenced in a study of shared clonotypes between healthy human individuals. Sequencing used immunoSEQ multiplex PCR; TCRdb keeps in-frame clones, though not all of them. The sample records roughly 770,000 clones, around 96% being singletons. Naivety among CD8 cells was defined by CD45RO negativity and positive CCR7 selection, thereby excluding terminally differentiated effector memory CD45RA+ cells. The sequenced material came from naive CD8+ T cells sorted from blood. These receptors originate from a man aged 25 to 45 in good health.

The gene calls are TRBV6-1 and TRBJ2-7; D is uncertain. The V end lost 10 bases, the J end lost 3 bases, and 19 bases lay between the germline ends. CDR1 and CDR2 (germline): MNHNS, SASEGT. The CDR3 sequence is 14 residues long. The CDR3 DNA follows: TGTGCCACCTCGCTACCGGCAGGTGACTACGAGCAGTACTTC. It yields the protein CATSLPAGDYEQYF.

The chain recombines TRBV5-5 with TRBJ2-7, with D tentatively TRBD1 or TRBD2 (5 bases each). The CDR3 length is 13 residues. Germline lookup yields CDR1 SGHKS and CDR2 YYEKEE (reference sequence). V was clipped by 4 bases and J by 3 bases, with 11 bases between them. The CDR3 loop reads CASSGTLLYEQYF. The CDR3 bases are TGTGCCAGCAGCGGGACGCTACTCTACGAGCAGTACTTC.

This clone came up once. The J gene is TRBJ2-7, the V gene TRBV29-1, with 9 bases matching TRBD1. There are 15 residues in the CDR3. Germline V gives CDR1 SQVTM, CDR2 ANQGSEA. Losses at the gene ends were 5 bases for V and 2 bases for J; bases not matched to a gene: 10. The CDR3 reads CSVIGRDRATYEQYF. In DNA form, the CDR3 reads TGCAGCGTTATAGGGAGGGACAGGGCTACCTACGAGCAGTACTTC.

The J gene is TRBJ2-1, the V gene TRBV27, with D perhaps TRBD2 (6 bases). Trimming shortened V by 3 bases and J by 4 bases, and 16 bases separated the two germline ends. This CDR3 contains 16 residues. CDR1 MNHEY and CDR2 SMNVEV come from the germline V gene (reference sequence). The chain's CDR3 is CASSLIAEGYYNEQFF. As DNA, the CDR3 is TGTGCCAGCAGTTTGATAGCGGAGGGGTATTACAATGAGCAGTTCTTC.

As for this clone: Germline is not matched at one junction end, which may reflect a read error. The chain links TRBV7-7 to TRBJ2-7; TRBD1 might be the D (6 bases). The CDR3 consists of 14 residues. Germline values: CDR1 SSHAT, CDR2 FNYEAQ (reference sequence). The DNA for the CDR3 is TGTGCTAGCAGCTTAAAGGGGACATCCTACGAGCAGTACTTC. It specifies CASSLKGTSYEQYF. Together with reference TRBV7-7 and TRBJ2-7, the CDR3 gives the full variable domain: GAGVSQSPRYKVTKRGQDVTLRCDPISSHATLYWYQQALGQGPEFLTYFNYEAQPDKSGLPSDRFSAERPEGSISTLTIQRTEQRDSAMYRCASSLKGTSYEQYFGPGTRLTVT.

This chain uses TRBV10-3 with TRBJ1-1, with a possible D match to TRBD1 (6 bases). The CDR3 runs 12 residues. V was clipped by 11 bases and J by 6 bases, with 16 bases between them. Germline CDR1 reads ENHRY; CDR2 reads SYGVKD. Here the CDR3 reads CAASQGSPEAFF. Here the CDR3 DNA reads TGTGCCGCATCACAGGGCAGCCCTGAAGCTTTCTTT.

The V call is TRBV10-3, the J call TRBJ2-2; TRBD1 aligns across 9 bases. The CDR3 has 15 amino acids. Germline-derived CDR1 and CDR2 are ENHRY and SYGVKD. Trimming cost V 4 bases and J 3 bases; bases outside gene matches: 3. The CDR3 DNA reads as TGTGCCATCAGTGGGGGGGACAGGGACACCGGGGAGCTGTTTTTT. Protein sequence: CAISGGDRDTGELFF.

This chain connects TRBV9 to TRBJ2-6; D is unresolved. V was cut by 3 bases and J by 2 bases, with 15 bases left in between. Looked up from germline, CDR1 is SGDLS and CDR2 is YYNGEE. There are 17 residues in the CDR3. The CDR3 region has the DNA TGTGCCAGCAGCGGTAGTACCCTGAGAACTGGGGCCAACGTCCTGACTTTC. This gives the protein CASSGSTLRTGANVLTF.

The rearrangement uses TRBV7-6 and TRBJ2-1; 8 positions agree with TRBD2. The CDR3 extends over 16 amino acids. Germline lookup yields CDR1 SGHVS and CDR2 FNYEAQ. V shed 0 bases and J 0 bases; nucleotides not matched to a gene: 1. CDR3 nucleotide sequence: TGTGCCAGCAGCTTAGCTCGGGGGGGCTCCTACAATGAGCAGTTCTTC. Translation: CASSLARGGSYNEQFF.

The genes are TRBV10-2 and TRBJ2-3; 7 bases fit TRBD1. Germline loops: CDR1 WSHSY, CDR2 SAAADI. V was clipped by 6 bases and J by 1 base; unmatched bases: 7. This CDR3 has 15 residues. CDR3: CASRGGTGGTDTQYF. The CDR3 bases are TGCGCCAGCAGAGGGGGAACAGGGGGCACAGATACGCAGTATTTT.

This chain uses TRBV18 with TRBJ2-3; D gene uncertain. Germline assignment: CDR1 KGHSH and CDR2 LQKENI. The CDR3 runs 13 residues. Trimming stripped 2 bases from V and 4 bases from J, with 7 bases between. The CDR3 loop reads CASSPSGSDTQYF. The CDR3, as DNA: TGTGCCAGCTCACCAAGTGGGTCAGATACGCAGTATTTT.

The chain employs TRBV7-9 and TRBJ2-1; 13 bases agree with TRBD2. The germline V gene has CDR1 SEHNR and CDR2 FQNEAQ (reference sequence). The V gene end was trimmed by 5 bases and the J gene end by 1 base; junction bases not matched to a gene: 8. There are 18 residues in the CDR3. DNA of the CDR3: TGTGCCAGCAGCCCACGGAGGACTAGCGGGGGTTCCTACAATGAGCAGTTCTTC. It translates to CASSPRRTSGGSYNEQFF. Looking up the rest from reference TRBV7-9 and TRBJ2-1 gives the full variable domain: DTGVSQNPRHKITKRGQNVTFRCDPISEHNRLYWYRQTLGQGPEFLTYFQNEAQLEKSRLLSDRFSAERPKGSFSTLEIQRTEQGDSAMYLCASSPRRTSGGSYNEQFFGPGTRLTVL.

The chain couples TRBV7-6 to TRBJ2-5; 7 bases are shared with TRBD2. CDR1 is SGHVS and CDR2 is FNYEAQ in the germline V gene. J was trimmed by 5 bases and V by 3 bases; bases with no gene match: 15. The CDR3 totals 17 residues. CDR3 sequence: CASSFHPAGTTAETQYF. CDR3 DNA sequence: TGTGCCAGCAGCTTCCACCCAGCCGGGACTACGGCTGAGACCCAGTACTTC.

V usage is TRBV6-1 and J usage is TRBJ1-2; D unclear. The germline V gene has CDR1 MNHNS and CDR2 SASEGT. CDR3 size: 13 residues. V lost 4 bases and J 1 base, leaving 7 bases between the germline ends. The CDR3 spells CASSGLINYGYTF. CDR3 DNA: TGTGCCAGCAGTGGGTTAATTAACTATGGCTACACCTTC.

This clone was detected only once. V gene TRBV11-2 combines with J gene TRBJ2-7; 7 bases fit TRBD2. The ends lost 5 bases at V and 3 bases at J; junction bases unmatched: 7. CDR1 is SGHAT and CDR2 is FQNNGV in the germline V gene. The CDR3 runs to 14 residues. The CDR3 reads CASSAGGGNYEQYF. The CDR3 DNA reads as TGTGCCAGCAGCGCCGGCGGGGGAAACTACGAGCAGTACTTC.

The chain recombines TRBV6-1 with TRBJ2-7; possibly TRBD2 for D (6 bases). Germline V gene data show CDR1 as MNHNS and CDR2 as SASEGT. This CDR3 has 13 amino acids. V was trimmed by 8 bases and J by 2 bases, leaving 13 bases between them. The CDR3 protein is CASLLGGTYEQYF. CDR3 nucleotides: TGTGCCAGCCTCCTGGGGGGTACCTACGAGCAGTACTTC.

This chain joins TRBV6-1 and TRBJ2-5, with a weak D call TRBD2 (7 bases). The CDR3 has 14 amino acids. Looked up from germline, CDR1 is MNHNS and CDR2 is SASEGT. V lost 4 bases and J 5 bases, leaving 14 bases between the germline ends. For the CDR3, the DNA is TGTGCCAGCAGTGGGCCAGGGGAGGGTGAGACCCAGTACTTC. Its translation: CASSGPGEGETQYF.

This chain connects TRBV7-9 to TRBJ2-5, with D possibly TRBD1 on 5 matching bases. This CDR3 is 14 amino acids long. Germline CDR1 is SEHNR and CDR2 is FQNEAQ (reference sequence). Trimming took off 5 bases at V and 5 bases at J, with 15 bases between the two ends. The CDR3 here is CASSLQEFPETQYF. The CDR3 coding sequence is TGTGCCAGCAGCCTACAGGAATTCCCGGAGACCCAGTACTTC.

CDR3 DNA: TGTGCCAGCAGTTTCCGGGACAGGGGCGATGAGCAGTTCTTC. Amino acids: CASSFRDRGDEQFF. The gene calls are TRBV28 and TRBJ2-1, with 10 bases that match TRBD1. The V gene's germline CDR1 is MDHEN and CDR2 SYDVKM. The CDR3 loop spans 14 amino acids. The V and J ends lost 3 bases and 8 bases, in that order; junction bases with no gene match: 4. Supplemented by reference TRBV28 and TRBJ2-1, the full variable domain reads DVKVTQSSRYLVKRTGEKVFLECVQDMDHENMFWYRQDPGLGLRLIYFSYDVKMKEKGDIPEGYSVSREKKERFSLILESASTNQTSMYLCASSFRDRGDEQFFGPGTRLTVL.

The chain couples TRBV9 to TRBJ2-1; 11 nucleotides match TRBD2. The CDR3 runs to 16 residues. Per the germline V gene, CDR1 is SGDLS and CDR2 is YYNGEE. Trimming removed 4 bases from V and 5 bases from J; junction bases left unmatched: 8. The CDR3 loop is CASSNLAGGLHNEQFF. The CDR3 DNA reads as TGTGCCAGCAGCAATTTAGCGGGAGGGCTCCACAATGAGCAGTTCTTC.

The V and J genes are TRBV27 and TRBJ1-1; 7 positions match TRBD1. V shed 4 bases and J 5 bases; nucleotides not matched to a gene: 7. The germline V gene has CDR1 MNHEY and CDR2 SMNVEV (reference sequence). This CDR3 has 14 amino acids. CDR3: CASSYQGVGTEAFF. CDR3 sequence (DNA): TGTGCCAGCAGTTATCAGGGGGTAGGGACTGAAGCTTTCTTT.

The rearrangement uses TRBV4-1 and TRBJ2-1, with no clear D. V lost 0 bases, J lost 8 bases, and 8 bases lay in between. Looked up from germline, CDR1 is MGHRA and CDR2 is YSYEKL. This CDR3 has 13 residues. The CDR3 nucleotides read TGCGCCAGCAGCCAAGAAGAAGGTTATGAGCAGTTCTTC. Translating gives CASSQEEGYEQFF.

This sequence joins TRBV5-1 and TRBJ1-1, with TRBD1 matching over 8 bases. Germline assignment: CDR1 SGHRS and CDR2 YFSETQ. This CDR3 region has 15 residues. The trim removed 4 bases at V and 0 bases at J, leaving 5 bases unmatched. The CDR3 DNA reads TGCGCCAGCAGCGGCTGGACAGGGATGAACACTGAAGCTTTCTTT. Translating gives CASSGWTGMNTEAFF.